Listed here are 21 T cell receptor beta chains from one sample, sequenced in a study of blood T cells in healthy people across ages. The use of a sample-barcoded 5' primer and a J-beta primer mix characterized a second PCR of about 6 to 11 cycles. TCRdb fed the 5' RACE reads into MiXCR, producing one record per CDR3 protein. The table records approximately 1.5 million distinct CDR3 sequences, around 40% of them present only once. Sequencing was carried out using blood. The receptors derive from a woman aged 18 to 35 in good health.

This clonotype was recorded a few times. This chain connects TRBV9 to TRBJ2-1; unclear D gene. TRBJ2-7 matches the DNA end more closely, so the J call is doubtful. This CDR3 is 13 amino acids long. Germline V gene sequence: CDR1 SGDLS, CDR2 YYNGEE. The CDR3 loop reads CASSGGQYNEQYF. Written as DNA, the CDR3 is TGTGCCAGCAGCGGTGGGCAATACAATGAGCAGTACTTC.

The CDR3 protein is CASRPRDRAFF. CDR3 in DNA: TGTGCCAGCAGGCCACGGGACAGAGCTTTCTTT. The V and J genes are TRBV9 and TRBJ1-1; 7 positions match TRBD1. CDR3 length: 11 amino acids. V lost 5 bases to trimming and J lost 10 bases; unmatched junction nucleotides: 5. Germline CDR1 reads SGDLS; CDR2 reads YYNGEE.

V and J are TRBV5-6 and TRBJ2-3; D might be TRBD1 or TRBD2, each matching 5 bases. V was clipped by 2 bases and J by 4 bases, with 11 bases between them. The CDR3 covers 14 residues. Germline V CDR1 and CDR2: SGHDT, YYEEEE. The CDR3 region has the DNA TGTGCCAGCAGCTTTCGAAGGGGAGCAGATACGCAGTATTTT. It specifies CASSFRRGADTQYF.

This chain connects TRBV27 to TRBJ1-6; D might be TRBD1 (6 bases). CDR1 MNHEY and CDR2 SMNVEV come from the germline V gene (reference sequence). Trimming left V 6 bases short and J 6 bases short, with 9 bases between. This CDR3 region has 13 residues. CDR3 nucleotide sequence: TGTGCCAGCAGCTGGGACACTAATTCACCCCTCCACTTT. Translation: CASSWDTNSPLHF.

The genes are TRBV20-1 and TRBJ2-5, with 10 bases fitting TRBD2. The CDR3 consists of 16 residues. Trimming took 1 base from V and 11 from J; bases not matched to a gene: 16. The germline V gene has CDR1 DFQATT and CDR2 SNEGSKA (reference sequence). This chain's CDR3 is CSARGQSGGAYNEQYF. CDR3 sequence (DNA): TGCAGTGCTAGAGGACAGAGCGGGGGGGCTTACAATGAGCAGTACTTC.

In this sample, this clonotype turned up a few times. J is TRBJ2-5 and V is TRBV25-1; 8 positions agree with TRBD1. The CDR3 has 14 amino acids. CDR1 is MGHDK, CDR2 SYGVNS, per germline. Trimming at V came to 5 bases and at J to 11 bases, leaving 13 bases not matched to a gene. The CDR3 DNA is TGTGCCAGCAGTACAGGGGGGACTTACAATGAGCAGTACTTC. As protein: CASSTGGTYNEQYF. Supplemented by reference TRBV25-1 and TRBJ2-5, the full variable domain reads EADIYQTPRYLVIGTGKKITLECSQTMGHDKMYWYQQDPGMELHLIHYSYGVNSTEKGDLSSESTVSRIRTEHFPLTLESARPSHTSQYLCASSTGGTYNEQYFGPGTRLLVL.

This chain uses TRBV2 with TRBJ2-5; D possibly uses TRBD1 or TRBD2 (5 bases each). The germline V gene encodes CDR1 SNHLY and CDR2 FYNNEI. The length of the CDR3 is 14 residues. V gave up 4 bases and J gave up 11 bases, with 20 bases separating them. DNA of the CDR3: TGTGCCAGCAGTGGGTTGAGGGGCCAGGGAACACAGTACTTC. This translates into CASSGLRGQGTQYF.

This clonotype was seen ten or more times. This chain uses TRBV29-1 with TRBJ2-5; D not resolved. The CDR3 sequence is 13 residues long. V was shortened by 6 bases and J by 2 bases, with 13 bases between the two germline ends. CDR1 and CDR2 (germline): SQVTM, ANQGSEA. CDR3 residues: CSVAGRLQETQYF. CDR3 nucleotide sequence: TGCAGCGTCGCCGGACGGTTACAAGAGACCCAGTACTTC. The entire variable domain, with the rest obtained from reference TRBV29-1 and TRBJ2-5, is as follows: SAVISQKPSRDICQRGTSLTIQCQVDSQVTMMFWYRQQPGQSLTLIATANQGSEATYESGFVIDKFPISRPNLTFSTLTVSNMSPEDSSIYLCSVAGRLQETQYFGPGTRLLVL.

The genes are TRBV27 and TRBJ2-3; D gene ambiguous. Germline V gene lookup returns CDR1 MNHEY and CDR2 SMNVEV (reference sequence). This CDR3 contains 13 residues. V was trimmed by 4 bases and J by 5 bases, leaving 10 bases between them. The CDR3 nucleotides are TGTGCCAGCAGTTATTTCGGTGAAGATACGCAGTATTTT. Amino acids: CASSYFGEDTQYF.

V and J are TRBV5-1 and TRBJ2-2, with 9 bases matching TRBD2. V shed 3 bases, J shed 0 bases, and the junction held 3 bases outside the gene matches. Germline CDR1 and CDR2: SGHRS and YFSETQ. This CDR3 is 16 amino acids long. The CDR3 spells CASSSLAGSNTGELFF. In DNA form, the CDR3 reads TGCGCCAGCAGCTCCCTAGCGGGATCGAACACCGGGGAGCTGTTTTTT.

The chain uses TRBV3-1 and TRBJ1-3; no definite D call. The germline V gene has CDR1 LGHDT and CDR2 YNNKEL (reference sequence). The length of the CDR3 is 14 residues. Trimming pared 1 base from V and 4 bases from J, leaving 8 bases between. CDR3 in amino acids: CASSQAAGGNTIYF. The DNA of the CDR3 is TGTGCCAGCAGCCAAGCGGCGGGAGGAAACACCATATATTTT. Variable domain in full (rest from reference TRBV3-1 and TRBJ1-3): DTAVSQTPKYLVTQMGNDKSIKCEQNLGHDTMYWYKQDSKKFLKIMFSYNNKELIINETVPNRFSPKSPDKAHLNLHINSLELGDSAVYFCASSQAAGGNTIYFGEGSWLTVV.

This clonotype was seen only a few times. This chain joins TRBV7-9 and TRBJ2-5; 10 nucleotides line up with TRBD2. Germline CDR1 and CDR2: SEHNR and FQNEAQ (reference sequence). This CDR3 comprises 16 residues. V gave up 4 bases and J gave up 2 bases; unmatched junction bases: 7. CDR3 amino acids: CASSSPGTSAQETQYF. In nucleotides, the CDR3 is TGTGCCAGCAGCTCGCCCGGGACTAGCGCGCAAGAGACCCAGTACTTC.

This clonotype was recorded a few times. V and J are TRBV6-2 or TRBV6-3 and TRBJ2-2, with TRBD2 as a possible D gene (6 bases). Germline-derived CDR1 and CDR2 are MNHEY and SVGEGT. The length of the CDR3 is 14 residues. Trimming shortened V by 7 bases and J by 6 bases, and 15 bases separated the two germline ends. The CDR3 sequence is CASTLGGIPGELFF. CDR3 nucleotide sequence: TGTGCCAGCACCCTTGGGGGGATTCCCGGGGAGCTGTTTTTT.

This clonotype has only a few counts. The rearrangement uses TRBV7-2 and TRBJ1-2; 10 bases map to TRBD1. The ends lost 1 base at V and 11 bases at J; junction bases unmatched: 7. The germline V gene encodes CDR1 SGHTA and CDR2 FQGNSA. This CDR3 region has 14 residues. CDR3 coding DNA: TGTGCCAGCAGCTTAGGCGGACAGGGGGTCCTATACACCTTC. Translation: CASSLGGQGVLYTF.

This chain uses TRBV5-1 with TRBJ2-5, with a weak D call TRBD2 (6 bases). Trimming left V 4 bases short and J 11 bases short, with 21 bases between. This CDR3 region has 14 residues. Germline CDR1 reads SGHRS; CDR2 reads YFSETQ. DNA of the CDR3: TGCGCCAGCAGCGCTGCAGGGACTTACTGGGAGCAGTACTTC. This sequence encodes CASSAAGTYWEQYF.

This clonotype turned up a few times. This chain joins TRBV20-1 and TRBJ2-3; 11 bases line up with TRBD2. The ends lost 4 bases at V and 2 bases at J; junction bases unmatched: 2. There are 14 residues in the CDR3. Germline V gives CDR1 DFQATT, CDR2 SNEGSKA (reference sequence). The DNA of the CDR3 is TGCAGTGCTAAGACTAGCGGGGACACAGATACGCAGTATTTT. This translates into CSAKTSGDTDTQYF.

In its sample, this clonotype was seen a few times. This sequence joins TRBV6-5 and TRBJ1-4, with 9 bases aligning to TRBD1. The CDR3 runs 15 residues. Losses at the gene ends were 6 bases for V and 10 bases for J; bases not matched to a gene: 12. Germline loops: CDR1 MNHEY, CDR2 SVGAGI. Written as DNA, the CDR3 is TGTGCCAGCAGAGGGGAGAGGACAGGGGTTGGAAAACTGTTTTTT. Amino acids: CASRGERTGVGKLFF.

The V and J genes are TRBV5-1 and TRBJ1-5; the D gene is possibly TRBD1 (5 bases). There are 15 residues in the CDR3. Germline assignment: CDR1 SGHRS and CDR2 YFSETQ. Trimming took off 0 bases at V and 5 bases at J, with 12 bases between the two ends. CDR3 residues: CASSLEPGLDQPQHF. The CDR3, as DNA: TGCGCCAGCAGCTTGGAGCCGGGGCTTGATCAGCCCCAGCATTTT. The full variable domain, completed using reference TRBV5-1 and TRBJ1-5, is KAGVTQTPRYLIKTRGQQVTLSCSPISGHRSVSWYQQTPGQGLQFLFEYFSETQRNKGNFPGRFSGRQFSNSRSEMNVSTLELGDSALYLCASSLEPGLDQPQHFGDGTRLSIL.

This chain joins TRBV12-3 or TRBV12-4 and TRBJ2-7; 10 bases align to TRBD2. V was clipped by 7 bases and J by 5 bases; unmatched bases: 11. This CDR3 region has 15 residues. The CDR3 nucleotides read TGTGCCAGCACCCCCAGGAGCCTAGCGGGAGACGAGCAGTACTTC. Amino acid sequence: CASTPRSLAGDEQYF.

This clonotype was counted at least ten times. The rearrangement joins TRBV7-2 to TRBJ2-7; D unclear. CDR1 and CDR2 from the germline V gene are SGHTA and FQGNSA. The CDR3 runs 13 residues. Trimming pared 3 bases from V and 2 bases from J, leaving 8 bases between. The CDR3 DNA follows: TGTGCCAGCAGCTTCGGCCCAACCTACGAGCAGTACTTC. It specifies CASSFGPTYEQYF.

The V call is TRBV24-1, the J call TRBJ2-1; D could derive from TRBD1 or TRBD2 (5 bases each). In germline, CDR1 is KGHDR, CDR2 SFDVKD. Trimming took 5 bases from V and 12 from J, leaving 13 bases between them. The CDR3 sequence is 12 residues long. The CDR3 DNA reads TGTGCCACCAGTGCCCTGGGGGTCGGGCAGTTCTTC. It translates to CATSALGVGQFF.